This T cell receptor beta chain appears in the sequencing data of a study of cytomegalovirus exposure and HLA in healthy donors. The PCR made use of 60 Vbeta and 13 Jbeta primers. TCRdb's table, derived via immunoSEQ multiplex PCR, lists solely in-frame clones and lacks some. This sample's table has roughly 40,000 clones. Trimming removed 4 bases at V and 0 bases at J, with 13 bases between. In germline, CDR1 is MNHEY, CDR2 SVGAGI. The CDR3 sequence is 16 residues long. The specimen sequenced was PBMCs. V gene TRBV6-5 combines with J gene TRBJ2-1; D gene unclear. The source is a male donor in good health and CMV-seronegative. Here the CDR3 reads CASSWASQSSYNEQFF. The CDR3 DNA is TGTGCCAGCAGTTGGGCGTCCCAAAGCTCCTACAATGAGCAGTTCTTC.